Listed here are 30 T cell receptor beta chains from one sample, sequenced in a study of monozygotic twins with inflammatory bowel disease. TCRdb re-called the 5' RACE reads; one entry per CDR3 protein, DNA not given. In total, the table holds some 160,000 distinct CDR3 sequences. Sequencing input: blood. The origin of the receptors is a human donor with ulcerative colitis or Crohn's disease, or a healthy co-twin of an affected twin (not recorded which).

V usage is TRBV4-1 and J usage is TRBJ2-7; TCRdb gives TRBD1 as the D gene, but with no DNA this cannot be confirmed. This CDR3 has 16 residues. CDR1 MGHRA and CDR2 YSYEKL come from the germline V gene. The CDR3 here is CASSQGGRGSSYEQYF.

This CDR3 is CASREAGQGVRGYGYTF. The chain combines TRBV19 with TRBJ1-2; TCRdb names TRBD1, which stays unverified in the absence of DNA. The CDR3 totals 17 residues. The V gene's germline CDR1 is LNHDA and CDR2 SQIVND (reference sequence).

The chain has TRBV5-1 and TRBJ2-1; TCRdb gives TRBD2 as the D gene, but with no DNA this cannot be confirmed. Germline V gene lookup returns CDR1 SGHRS and CDR2 YFSETQ. This CDR3 contains 13 residues. CDR3 residues: CASGTSGVYEQFF.

This chain joins TRBV29-1 and TRBJ2-1; TCRdb reports TRBD2, a call that lacks DNA to check it against. CDR1 SQVTM and CDR2 ANQGSEA come from the germline V gene. The CDR3 runs to 14 residues. The CDR3 loop is CSVEGQQRETEQFF.

The J gene is TRBJ2-6, the V gene TRBV5-1. Germline V gene data show CDR1 as SGHRS and CDR2 as YFSETQ. CDR3 size: 14 residues. The CDR3 is CASSGGSGANVLTF. Complete variable domain (other parts from reference TRBV5-1 and TRBJ2-6): KAGVTQTPRYLIKTRGQQVTLSCSPISGHRSVSWYQQTPGQGLQFLFEYFSETQRNKGNFPGRFSGRQFSNSRSEMNVSTLELGDSALYLCASSGGSGANVLTFGAGSRLTVL.

CDR3 region: CASSFQRLAANTGELFF. This chain links TRBV27 with TRBJ2-2. The CDR3 covers 17 residues. The germline gives CDR1 MNHEY, CDR2 SMNVEV (reference sequence).

J is TRBJ2-5 and V is TRBV20-1; TCRdb's assignment of TRBD1 cannot be checked, as there is no DNA. The CDR3 runs to 14 residues. Germline-derived CDR1 and CDR2 are DFQATT and SNEGSKA (reference sequence). The CDR3 is CSASRGGRQETQYF.

The rearrangement uses TRBV5-1 and TRBJ1-6; TCRdb's D call of TRBD1 is untestable without DNA. This CDR3 comprises 14 residues. CDR1 and CDR2 (germline): SGHRS, YFSETQ. The CDR3 loop reads CASSQTGPNSPLHF. Full variable domain (rest looked up from reference TRBV5-1 and TRBJ1-6): KAGVTQTPRYLIKTRGQQVTLSCSPISGHRSVSWYQQTPGQGLQFLFEYFSETQRNKGNFPGRFSGRQFSNSRSEMNVSTLELGDSALYLCASSQTGPNSPLHFGNGTRLTVT.

The V and J genes are TRBV29-1 and TRBJ2-5; TCRdb reports TRBD1, a call that lacks DNA to check it against. CDR1 is SQVTM and CDR2 is ANQGSEA in the germline V gene. The CDR3 loop spans 13 amino acids. This CDR3 reads CSVRGGAAETQYF.

The chain joins TRBV5-4 to TRBJ1-2; TCRdb calls TRBD1, which cannot be checked without DNA. The CDR3 totals 14 residues. CDR1 and CDR2 (germline): SGHNT, YYREEE (reference sequence). CDR3 region: CASTPGQGESGYTF.

This chain's CDR3 is CASSWDVNSGNTIYF. This chain links TRBV5-1 with TRBJ1-3. CDR1 and CDR2 (germline): SGHRS, YFSETQ. This CDR3 comprises 15 residues.

The chain has TRBV3-1 and TRBJ1-6. The CDR3 totals 15 residues. Germline-derived CDR1 and CDR2 are LGHDT and YNNKEL (reference sequence). The CDR3 spells CASSYGPSSRSPLHF.

The chain joins TRBV11-2 to TRBJ2-4; the TRBD1 assignment by TCRdb is unverifiable without DNA. This CDR3 is 20 amino acids long. Germline loops: CDR1 SGHAT, CDR2 FQNNGV. This chain's CDR3 is CASSLGVGQGKSIAKNIQYF. Based on the CDR3 plus reference TRBV11-2 and TRBJ2-4, the full variable domain is EAGVAQSPRYKIIEKRQSVAFWCNPISGHATLYWYQQILGQGPKLLIQFQNNGVVDDSQLPKDRFSAERLKGVDSTLKIQPAKLEDSAVYLCASSLGVGQGKSIAKNIQYFGAGTRLSVL.

This sequence joins TRBV18 and TRBJ2-4; TCRdb selects TRBD1, and the lack of DNA leaves this call unchecked. From germline, CDR1 is KGHSH and CDR2 LQKENI. This CDR3 spans 15 amino acids. CDR3 amino acids: CASSKGTGVGNIQYF.

This sequence joins TRBV24-1 and TRBJ2-5; absent DNA, TCRdb's TRBD1 call cannot be checked. This CDR3 spans 14 amino acids. Germline V gives CDR1 KGHDR, CDR2 SFDVKD. CDR3 region: CATSGSTGPETQYF.

This rearrangement joins TRBV7-2 to TRBJ1-1; the TCRdb call, TRBD1, lacks DNA for checking. Germline V gene data show CDR1 as SGHTA and CDR2 as FQGNSA. This CDR3 has 16 residues. This chain's CDR3 is CASSLSGGALNTEAFF.

The CDR3 region is CASSGGAGANVLTF. This chain links TRBV25-1 with TRBJ2-6; TCRdb reports TRBD1, a call that lacks DNA to check it against. This CDR3 region has 14 residues. Per germline, CDR1 MGHDK and CDR2 SYGVNS.

This chain links TRBV6-6 with TRBJ1-5. The CDR3 totals 13 residues. Germline CDR1 MNHNY, CDR2 SVGAGI (reference sequence). This CDR3 reads CASRGLGSQPQHF.

V and J are TRBV5-1 and TRBJ1-2. This CDR3 spans 13 amino acids. In germline, CDR1 is SGHRS, CDR2 YFSETQ. CDR3 residues: CASSFLQGHGYTF.

The rearrangement joins TRBV5-1 to TRBJ2-3; TCRdb selects TRBD2, and the lack of DNA leaves this call unchecked. Germline assignment: CDR1 SGHRS and CDR2 YFSETQ. The CDR3 covers 16 residues. This chain's CDR3 is CASRTSGGPSTDTQYF.

The rearrangement links TRBV28 to TRBJ2-7; the TCRdb D gene call, TRBD1, has no DNA to confirm it. Germline CDR1 MDHEN, CDR2 SYDVKM. CDR3 length: 13 amino acids. The chain's CDR3 is CASSFGGLDEQYF.

The chain employs TRBV15 and TRBJ2-3. CDR1 and CDR2 (germline): LNHNV, YYDKDF (reference sequence). This CDR3 is 13 amino acids long. Here the CDR3 reads CATSTLSTDTQYF.

The V gene is TRBV13, the J gene TRBJ2-2. This CDR3 spans 15 amino acids. In germline, CDR1 is PRHDT, CDR2 FYEKMQ (reference sequence). CDR3 residues: CASGLNRQLPGELFF.

V and J are TRBV20-1 and TRBJ1-1; TCRdb calls TRBD1, which cannot be checked without DNA. CDR1 is DFQATT, CDR2 SNEGSKA, per germline (reference sequence). The CDR3 is 13 amino acids. The CDR3 loop is CSALTAMNTEAFF.

This chain links TRBV30 with TRBJ2-7; TCRdb lists TRBD1, though no DNA is available to test this call. Germline V gives CDR1 GTSNPN, CDR2 SVGIG (reference sequence). This CDR3 region has 15 residues. The CDR3 sequence: CAWRRQGSGSYEQYF.

The chain employs TRBV9 and TRBJ2-3. CDR1 is SGDLS, CDR2 YYNGEE, per germline. This CDR3 comprises 13 residues. The CDR3 here is CASSVISPDTQYF.

The chain has TRBV28 and TRBJ1-6; absent DNA, TCRdb's TRBD1 call cannot be checked. The CDR3 extends over 17 amino acids. The germline CDR1 and CDR2 sequences are MDHEN and SYDVKM. CDR3 sequence: CASSLGRISSYNSPLHF.

The chain combines TRBV18 with TRBJ1-5. CDR1 is KGHSH, CDR2 LQKENI, per germline. CDR3 length equals 13 residues. This chain's CDR3 is CASSNHSNQPQHF.

J is TRBJ2-1 and V is TRBV27; as DNA is missing, the TRBD2 call by TCRdb cannot be tested. Germline values: CDR1 MNHEY, CDR2 SMNVEV (reference sequence). The CDR3 spans 15 residues. The CDR3 reads CASSSSGSSRDEQFF.

This chain joins TRBV5-1 and TRBJ2-7; checking the TCRdb D call of TRBD1 is not possible without DNA. The V gene's germline CDR1 is SGHRS and CDR2 YFSETQ. The CDR3 length is 14 residues. The CDR3 loop reads CASSSTGSAYEQYF.